This entry describes one T cell receptor (beta chain). What it binds is not known. Autoimmune disease history or systemic immunosuppression excluded patients. Germline CDR1 is MNHEY and CDR2 is SMNVEV (reference sequence). The CDR3 extends over 14 amino acids. Trimming removed 6 bases from V and 5 bases from J; junction bases left unmatched: 6. This sample stems from a study of OX40 agonist ivuxolimab in advanced cancers. Whole-study context: Among those treated, three patients had partial responses, one with hepatocellular carcinoma and two with cutaneous melanoma.

Findings of the study overall: Some patients who did not respond also had low normalized T-cell clonal expansion. The work left the antigen specificity of expanded peripheral T cells undetermined.

Profiled with immunoSEQ multiplex PCR; TCRdb holds only in-frame clones, not every one. The sample lists roughly 74,000 clones; around 94% were seen once. The material was CD4+ or CD8+ T cells sorted from blood, obtained in a trial of the OX40 agonist ivuxolimab. The genes are TRBV27 and TRBJ1-1; 10 nucleotides agree with TRBD1. The receptor's source is an adult with an advanced solid tumor such as melanoma, head and neck, liver or kidney cancer. This CDR3 reads CASRLTGGWTEAFF. DNA of the CDR3: TGTGCCAGCAGGCTGACAGGGGGCTGGACTGAAGCTTTCTTT.